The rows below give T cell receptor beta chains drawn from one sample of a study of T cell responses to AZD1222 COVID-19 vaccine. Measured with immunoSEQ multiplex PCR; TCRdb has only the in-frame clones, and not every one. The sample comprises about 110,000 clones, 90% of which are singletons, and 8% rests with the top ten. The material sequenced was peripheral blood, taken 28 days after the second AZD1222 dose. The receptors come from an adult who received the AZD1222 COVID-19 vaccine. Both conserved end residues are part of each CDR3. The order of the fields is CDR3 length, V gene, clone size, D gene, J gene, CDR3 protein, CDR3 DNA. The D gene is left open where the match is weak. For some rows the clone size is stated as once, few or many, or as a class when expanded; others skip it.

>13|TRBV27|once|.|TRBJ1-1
CASRMGRNTEAFF
TGTGCCAGCCGAATGGGACGGAACACTGAAGCTTTCTTT
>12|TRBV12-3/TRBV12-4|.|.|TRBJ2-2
CASNSGTGELFF
TGTGCCAGCAATAGCGGCACCGGGGAGCTGTTTTTT
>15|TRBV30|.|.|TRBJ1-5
CAWSERGKGNQPQHF
TGTGCCTGGAGTGAACGGGGGAAAGGCAATCAGCCCCAGCATTTT
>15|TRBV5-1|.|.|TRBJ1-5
CASRGTGTPNQPQHF
TGCGCCAGCAGGGGGACGGGGACTCCCAATCAGCCCCAGCATTTT
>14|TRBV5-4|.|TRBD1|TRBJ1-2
CASSLAQGVSGYTF
TGTGCCAGCAGCTTGGCTCAGGGGGTGAGTGGCTACACCTTC
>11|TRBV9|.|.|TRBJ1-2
CASSEGVGYTF
TGTGCCAGCAGCGAGGGGGTCGGCTACACCTTC
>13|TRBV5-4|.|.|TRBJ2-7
CASSHDTTYEQYF
TGTGCCAGCAGCCATGACACCACCTACGAGCAGTACTTC
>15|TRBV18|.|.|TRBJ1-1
CASSPRTSRGTEAFF
TGTGCCAGCTCACCACGGACCTCCAGGGGCACTGAAGCTTTCTTT
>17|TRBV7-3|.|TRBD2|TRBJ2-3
CASSLVSGAPWSDTQYF
TGTGCCAGCAGCTTAGTTAGCGGGGCCCCGTGGTCAGATACGCAGTATTTT
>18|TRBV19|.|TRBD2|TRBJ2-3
CASSTIAGGSSSTDTQYF
TGTGCCAGTAGTACCATAGCGGGGGGGAGTTCTAGCACAGATACGCAGTATTTT
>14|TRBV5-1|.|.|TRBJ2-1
CASSYEGTYNEQFF
TGCGCCAGCAGCTACGAGGGAACCTACAATGAGCAGTTCTTC
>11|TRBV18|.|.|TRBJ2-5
CASSPGETQYF
TGTGCCAGCTCACCTGGAGAGACCCAGTACTTC
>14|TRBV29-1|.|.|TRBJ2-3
CSVPPGGGTDTQYF
TGCAGCGTCCCCCCAGGGGGGGGAACAGATACGCAGTATTTT
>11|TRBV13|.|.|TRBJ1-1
CASSLRGGAFF
TGTGCCAGCAGCTTACGGGGGGGAGCTTTCTTT
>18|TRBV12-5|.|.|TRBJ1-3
CASGAGRRGLLSGNTIYF
TGTGCTAGTGGTGCGGGACGCAGAGGCCTCCTCTCTGGAAACACCATATATTTT
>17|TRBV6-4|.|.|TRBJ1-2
CASGRIKTPLANYGYTF
TGTGCCAGCGGCAGGATAAAAACTCCCTTAGCTAACTATGGCTACACCTTC
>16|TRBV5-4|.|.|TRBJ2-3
CASSLAWGAGADTQYF
TGTGCCAGCAGCTTGGCCTGGGGGGCTGGGGCAGATACGCAGTATTTT
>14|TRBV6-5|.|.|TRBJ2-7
CASSRDSGTYEQYF
TGTGCCAGCAGTCGTGACAGCGGCACCTACGAGCAGTACTTC
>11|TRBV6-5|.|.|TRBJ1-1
CASQGNTEAFF
TGTGCCAGCCAGGGGAACACTGAAGCTTTCTTT
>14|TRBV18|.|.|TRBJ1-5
CASSPSAGVQPQHF
TGTGCCAGCTCACCATCGGCAGGGGTTCAGCCCCAGCATTTT
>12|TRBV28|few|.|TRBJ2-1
CASTFGVREQFF
TGTGCCAGCACATTTGGGGTCAGAGAGCAGTTCTTC
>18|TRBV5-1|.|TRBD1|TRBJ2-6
CASSLVQGVVAGANVLTF
TGCGCCAGCAGCTTGGTTCAGGGGGTAGTAGCTGGGGCCAACGTCCTGACTTTC
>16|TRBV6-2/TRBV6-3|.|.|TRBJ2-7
CASSDQPRVPHREQYF
TGTGCCAGCAGCGATCAGCCACGGGTGCCCCATCGGGAGCAGTACTTC
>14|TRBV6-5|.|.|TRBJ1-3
CASSLSGAGNTIYF
TGTGCCAGCTCTCTATCGGGGGCTGGAAACACCATATATTTT
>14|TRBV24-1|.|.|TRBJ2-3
CATSDFGEADTQYF
TGTGCCACCAGTGATTTCGGTGAGGCAGATACGCAGTATTTT
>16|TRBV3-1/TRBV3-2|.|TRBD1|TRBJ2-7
CASSQEAGTGVYEQYF
TGTGCCAGCAGCCAAGAAGCCGGGACAGGGGTATACGAGCAGTACTTC
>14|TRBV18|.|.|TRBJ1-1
CASSPLDRNTEAFF
TGTGCCAGCTCACCCCTGGACAGAAACACTGAAGCTTTCTTT
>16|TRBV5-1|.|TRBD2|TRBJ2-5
CASSSRLAGGQETQYF
TGCGCCAGCAGCTCCAGACTAGCGGGGGGTCAAGAGACCCAGTACTTC